The subject of this entry is one TCR beta chain. The data were taken from a study of technical replicates of blood from several donors. TCRdb's copy holds only in-frame clones and misses some; the assay was immunoSEQ multiplex PCR. The data contain about 97,000 clones, roughly 96% of them seen just once; the ten biggest clones take up more than 0.3%. The CDR3 has 13 residues. V lost 3 bases and J lost 9; bases outside the gene matches: 4. The germline CDR1 and CDR2 sequences are MGHDK and SYGVNS. The TCR was taken from a human donor in good health. The V call is TRBV25-1, the J call TRBJ2-1; 8 positions match TRBD2. The specimen sequenced was T cells isolated from PBMCs. This chain's CDR3 is CASSEGLGGEQFF. In DNA form, the CDR3 reads TGTGCCAGCAGTGAGGGACTAGGGGGTGAGCAGTTCTTC.